The text below deals with one TCR beta chain. The data are from a study of spatial heterogeneity in lung cancer. Study details: The follow-up PBMC samples were sequenced whenever they were available. The median time to follow-up was about two years after resection.

Via MiXCR, TCRdb re-called the 5' RACE reads, giving one row per CDR3 protein. The sample has around 110,000 distinct CDR3 sequences, 10% to 15% seen once. V shed 6 bases, J shed 7 bases, and the junction held 10 bases outside the gene matches. This CDR3 region has 14 residues. CDR1 and CDR2 (germline): KGHSH, LQKENI. Sample time point: blood at routine non-recurrence follow-up after resection. No cell sorting; template was whole RNA from tumor, lung tissue or PBMC. The sequence was obtained from a male donor with early-stage non-small cell lung cancer. This chain connects TRBV18 to TRBJ2-7; TRBD1 matches 9 bases. The sample consisted of PBMCs, taken at follow-up. Here the CDR3 DNA reads TGTGCCAGCTCGCCCGGGACAGGGAGAGGAGAGCAGTACTTC. This encodes CASSPGTGRGEQYF.